These T cell receptor beta chains were read from a single sample in a study of blood T cell repertoires in COVID-19. Assay used: immunoSEQ multiplex PCR; TCRdb lists only in-frame clones, some missing. The sample includes about 310,000 clones, about nine tenths seen only once; the top ten take approximately 2.2%. The sequenced sample was peripheral blood. These receptors originate from a man aged 18 to 35 with active or convalescent COVID-19. CDR3s include the opening cysteine and the closing phenylalanine or tryptophan. A D gene is named only where the DNA matches it firmly. The size field is filled for only some rows; it gives once, few, many or a size class.

v_gene	len	j_gene	d_gene	abundance	CDR3aa	CDR3nt
TRBV7-9	19	TRBJ2-2	TRBD2	NA	CASSLTHVTSGRVTGELFF	TGTGCCAGCAGCCTCACTCATGTGACTAGCGGGAGGGTCACCGGGGAGCTGTTTTTT
TRBV4-1	15	TRBJ2-7	TRBD2	NA	CASSQVAGGHYEQYF	TGCGCCAGCAGCCAAGTAGCGGGAGGACACTACGAGCAGTACTTC
TRBV5-1	13	TRBJ2-7	NA	NA	CASALAGSHEQYF	TGCGCCAGCGCCCTGGCAGGGTCTCACGAGCAGTACTTC
TRBV24-1	15	TRBJ2-1	NA	NA	CATSDLAGISNEQFF	TGTGCCACCAGTGATCTGGCCGGGATCAGCAATGAGCAGTTCTTC
TRBV4-1	17	TRBJ1-4	NA	NA	CASSPRWGSSTNEKLFF	TGCGCCAGCAGCCCGCGCTGGGGCTCCTCAACTAATGAAAAACTGTTTTTT
TRBV5-1	15	TRBJ2-2	TRBD1	NA	CASSLDRGDTGELFF	TGCGCCAGCAGCTTGGACAGGGGGGACACCGGGGAGCTGTTTTTT
TRBV27	16	TRBJ2-7	NA	NA	CASGYLSGTNSYEQYF	TGTGCCAGCGGGTACCTCAGCGGAACTAACTCCTACGAGCAGTACTTC
TRBV27	13	TRBJ2-7	NA	once	CASSLSGLHEQYF	TGTGCCAGCAGTTTATCGGGGCTCCACGAGCAGTACTTC
TRBV6-5	13	TRBJ1-1	NA	NA	CASSYSGGTEAFF	TGTGCCAGCAGTTACTCAGGGGGCACTGAAGCTTTCTTT
TRBV27	15	TRBJ1-4	TRBD1	NA	CASSEPGTGLEKLFF	TGTGCCAGCAGTGAACCCGGGACAGGGTTGGAAAAACTGTTTTTT
TRBV2	15	TRBJ2-3	NA	NA	CASSEYVGQLDTQYF	TGTGCCAGCAGTGAATATGTGGGGCAATTAGATACGCAGTATTTT
TRBV7-3	16	TRBJ2-1	TRBD1	NA	CASSSTGGQGNNEQFF	TGTGCCAGCAGTAGTACCGGGGGACAGGGGAACAATGAGCAGTTCTTC
TRBV5-1	14	TRBJ1-3	NA	NA	CASSPSPSGNTIYF	TGCGCCAGCAGCCCAAGCCCTTCTGGAAACACCATATATTTT
TRBV9	15	TRBJ2-2	TRBD2	NA	CASSFGLAGAGELFF	TGTGCCAGCAGCTTCGGACTAGCTGGGGCCGGGGAGCTGTTTTTT
TRBV14	16	TRBJ2-1	TRBD1	NA	CASSQALTGRYNEQFF	TGTGCCAGCAGCCAAGCTCTGACAGGGCGGTACAATGAGCAGTTCTTC
TRBV19	11	TRBJ1-1	NA	NA	CASKRNTEAFF	TGTGCCAGTAAGAGGAACACTGAAGCTTTCTTT
TRBV5-4	16	TRBJ2-1	NA	once	CASSRAGIRDYNEQFF	TGTGCCAGCAGCCGCGCGGGAATCCGGGACTACAATGAGCAGTTCTTC